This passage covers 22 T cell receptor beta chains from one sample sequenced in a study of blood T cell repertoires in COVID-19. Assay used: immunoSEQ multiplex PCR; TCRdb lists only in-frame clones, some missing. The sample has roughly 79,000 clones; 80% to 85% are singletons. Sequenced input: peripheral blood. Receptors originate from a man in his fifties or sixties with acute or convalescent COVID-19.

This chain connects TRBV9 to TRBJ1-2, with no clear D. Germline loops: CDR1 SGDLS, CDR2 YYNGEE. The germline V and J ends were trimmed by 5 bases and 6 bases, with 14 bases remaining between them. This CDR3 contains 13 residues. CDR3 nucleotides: TGTGCCAGCAGTAGCCTGAGGTTGGATGGCTACACCTTC. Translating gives CASSSLRLDGYTF.

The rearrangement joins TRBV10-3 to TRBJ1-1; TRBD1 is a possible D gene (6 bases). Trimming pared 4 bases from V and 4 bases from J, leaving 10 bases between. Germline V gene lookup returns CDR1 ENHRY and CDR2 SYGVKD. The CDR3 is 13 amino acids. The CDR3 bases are TGTGCCATCAGTGCGGACAGAACCACTGAAGCTTTCTTT. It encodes CAISADRTTEAFF.

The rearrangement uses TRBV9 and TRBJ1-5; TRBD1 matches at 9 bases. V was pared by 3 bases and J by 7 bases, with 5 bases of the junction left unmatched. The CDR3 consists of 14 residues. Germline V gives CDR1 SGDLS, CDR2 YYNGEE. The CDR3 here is CASSGQGGAQPQHF. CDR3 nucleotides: TGTGCCAGCAGCGGACAGGGGGGTGCGCAGCCCCAGCATTTT.

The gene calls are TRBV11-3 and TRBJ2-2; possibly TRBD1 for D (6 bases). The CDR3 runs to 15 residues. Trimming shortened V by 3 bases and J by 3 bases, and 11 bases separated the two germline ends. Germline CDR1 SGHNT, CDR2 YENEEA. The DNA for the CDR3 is TGTGCCAGCAGCTTTTACGCAGGGGACACCGGGGAGCTGTTTTTT. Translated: CASSFYAGDTGELFF.

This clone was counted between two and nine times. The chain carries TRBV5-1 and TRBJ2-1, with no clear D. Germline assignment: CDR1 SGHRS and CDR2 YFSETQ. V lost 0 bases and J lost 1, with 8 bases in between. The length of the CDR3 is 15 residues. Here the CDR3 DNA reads TGCGCCAGCAGCTTGGGTCCCTCGTCCTACAATGAGCAGTTCTTC. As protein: CASSLGPSSYNEQFF.

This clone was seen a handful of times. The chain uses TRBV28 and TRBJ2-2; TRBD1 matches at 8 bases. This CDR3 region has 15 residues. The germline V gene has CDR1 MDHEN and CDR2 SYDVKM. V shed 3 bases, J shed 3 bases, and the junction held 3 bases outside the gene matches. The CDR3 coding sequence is TGTGCCAGCAGTTTTGGGGGACAGGACACCGGGGAGCTGTTTTTT. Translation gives CASSFGGQDTGELFF.

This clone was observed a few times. CDR3: CASSSGTGSSYEQYF. The CDR3 DNA follows: TGTGCCAGTAGTTCGGGGACAGGGTCCTCCTACGAGCAGTACTTC. The chain combines TRBV19 with TRBJ2-7; TRBD1 agrees at 9 bases. The V gene's germline CDR1 is LNHDA and CDR2 SQIVND (reference sequence). V gave up 5 bases and J gave up 0 bases; unmatched junction bases: 5. The CDR3 contains 15 residues.

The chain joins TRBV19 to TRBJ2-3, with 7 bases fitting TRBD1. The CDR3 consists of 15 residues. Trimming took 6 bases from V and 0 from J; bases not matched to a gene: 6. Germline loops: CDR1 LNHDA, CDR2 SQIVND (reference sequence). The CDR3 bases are TGTGCCAGTAGCTCCATGACAGGGAGCACAGATACGCAGTATTTT. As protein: CASSSMTGSTDTQYF.

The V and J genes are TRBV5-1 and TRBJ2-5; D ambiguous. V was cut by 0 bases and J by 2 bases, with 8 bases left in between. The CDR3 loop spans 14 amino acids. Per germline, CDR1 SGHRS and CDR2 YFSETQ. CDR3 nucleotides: TGCGCCAGCAGCTTGGGAGGATTTCAAGAGACCCAGTACTTC. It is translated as CASSLGGFQETQYF.

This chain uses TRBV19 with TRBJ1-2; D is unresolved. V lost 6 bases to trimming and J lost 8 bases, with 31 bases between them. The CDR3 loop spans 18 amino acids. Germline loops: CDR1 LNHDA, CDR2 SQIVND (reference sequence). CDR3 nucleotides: TGTGCCAGTAGCCCACTGTCGTCCTTCACCTCACTCAACTGGGGCTACACCTTC. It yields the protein CASSPLSSFTSLNWGYTF.

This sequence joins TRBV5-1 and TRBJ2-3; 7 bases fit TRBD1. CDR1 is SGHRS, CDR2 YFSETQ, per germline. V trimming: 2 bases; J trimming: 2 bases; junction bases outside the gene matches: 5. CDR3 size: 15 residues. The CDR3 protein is CASSLQGPNTDTQYF. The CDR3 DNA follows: TGCGCCAGCAGCTTACAGGGGCCCAACACAGATACGCAGTATTTT.

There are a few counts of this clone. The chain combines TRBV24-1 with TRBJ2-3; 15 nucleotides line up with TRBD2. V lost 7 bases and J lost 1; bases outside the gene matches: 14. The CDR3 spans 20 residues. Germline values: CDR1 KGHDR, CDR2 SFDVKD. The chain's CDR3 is CATSPPGGTSGGIGTDTQYF. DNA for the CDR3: TGTGCCACCAGCCCTCCCGGAGGGACTAGCGGGGGGATCGGCACAGATACGCAGTATTTT.

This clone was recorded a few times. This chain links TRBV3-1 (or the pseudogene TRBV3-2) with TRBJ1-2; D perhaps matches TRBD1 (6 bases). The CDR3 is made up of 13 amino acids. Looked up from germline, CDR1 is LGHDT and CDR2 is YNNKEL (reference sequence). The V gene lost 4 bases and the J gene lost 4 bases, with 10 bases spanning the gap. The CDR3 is CASSPLDSYGYTF. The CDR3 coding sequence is TGTGCCAGCAGCCCCCTGGACAGCTATGGCTACACCTTC.

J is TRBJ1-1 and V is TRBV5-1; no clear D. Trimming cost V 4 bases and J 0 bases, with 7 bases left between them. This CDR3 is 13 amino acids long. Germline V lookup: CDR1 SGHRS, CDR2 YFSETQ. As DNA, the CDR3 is TGCGCCAGCAGCGGGCAGTTGAACACTGAAGCTTTCTTT. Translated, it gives CASSGQLNTEAFF.

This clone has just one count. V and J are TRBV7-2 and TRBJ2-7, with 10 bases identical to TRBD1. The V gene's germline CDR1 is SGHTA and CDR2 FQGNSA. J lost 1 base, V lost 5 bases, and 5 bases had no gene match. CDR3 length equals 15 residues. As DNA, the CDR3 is TGTGCCAGCAGCGTCTGGGACAGGGGTTCCTACGAGCAGTACTTC. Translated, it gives CASSVWDRGSYEQYF. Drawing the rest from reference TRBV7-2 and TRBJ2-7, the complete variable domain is GAGVSQSPSNKVTEKGKDVELRCDPISGHTALYWYRQSLGQGLEFLIYFQGNSAPDKSGLPSDRFSAERTGGSVSTLTIQRTQQEDSAVYLCASSVWDRGSYEQYFGPGTRLTVT.

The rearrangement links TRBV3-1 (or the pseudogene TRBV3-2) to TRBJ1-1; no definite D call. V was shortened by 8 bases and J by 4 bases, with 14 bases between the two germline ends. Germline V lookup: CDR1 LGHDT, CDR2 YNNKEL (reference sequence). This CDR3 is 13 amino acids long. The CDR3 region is CASGRSEGTEAFF. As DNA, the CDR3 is TGTGCCAGCGGACGGTCCGAGGGCACTGAAGCTTTCTTT.

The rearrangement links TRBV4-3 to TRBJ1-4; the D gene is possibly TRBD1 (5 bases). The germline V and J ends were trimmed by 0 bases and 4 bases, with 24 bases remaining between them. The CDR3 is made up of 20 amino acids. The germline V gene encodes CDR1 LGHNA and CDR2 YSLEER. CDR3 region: CASSQDQSGMVSPSNEKLFF. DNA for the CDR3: TGCGCCAGCAGCCAAGACCAATCAGGGATGGTTTCACCTAGTAATGAAAAACTGTTTTTT.

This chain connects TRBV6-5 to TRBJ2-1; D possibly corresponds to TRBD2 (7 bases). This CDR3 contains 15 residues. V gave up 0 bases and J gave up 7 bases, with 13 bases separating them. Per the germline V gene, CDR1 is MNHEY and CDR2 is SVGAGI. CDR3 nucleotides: TGTGCCAGCAGTTACTCGGTGGCGGGGGCGAATGAGCAGTTCTTC. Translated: CASSYSVAGANEQFF.

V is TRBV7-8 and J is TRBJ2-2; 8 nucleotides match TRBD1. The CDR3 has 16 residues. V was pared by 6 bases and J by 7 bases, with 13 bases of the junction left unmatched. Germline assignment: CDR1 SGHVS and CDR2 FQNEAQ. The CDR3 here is CASRAPGQGYGGELFF. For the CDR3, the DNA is TGTGCCAGCAGAGCTCCAGGACAGGGATACGGCGGGGAGCTGTTTTTT. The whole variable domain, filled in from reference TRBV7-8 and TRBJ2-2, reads GAGVSQSPRYKVAKRGQDVALRCDPISGHVSLFWYQQALGQGPEFLTYFQNEAQLDKSGLPSDRFFAERPEGSVSTLKIQRTQQEDSAVYLCASRAPGQGYGGELFFGEGSRLTVL.

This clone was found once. The CDR3 region has the DNA TGTGCCAGCAGCTTAGTTGGAGGTAATGAGCAGTTCTTC. As protein: CASSLVGGNEQFF. The J gene is TRBJ2-1, the V gene TRBV7-2; D might be TRBD2 (5 bases). CDR3 length: 13 amino acids. Per germline, CDR1 SGHTA and CDR2 FQGNSA. The V end was cut by 1 base, the J end by 7 bases, with 8 bases between.

In DNA, the CDR3 is TGTGCCAGCAGCCCGGACATTAACTATGGCTACACCTTC. Translation: CASSPDINYGYTF. This chain joins TRBV11-1 and TRBJ1-2, with D maybe TRBD1 (5 bases). This CDR3 has 13 amino acids. The ends were cut back, 5 bases at V and 1 base at J, with 8 bases in the middle. Germline-derived CDR1 and CDR2 are SGHAT and FQDESV (reference sequence). The complete variable domain, with remaining parts taken from reference TRBV11-1 and TRBJ1-2, reads EAEVAQSPRYKITEKSQAVAFWCDPISGHATLYWYRQILGQGPELLVQFQDESVVDDSQLPKDRFSAERLKGVDSTLKIQPAELGDSAMYLCASSPDINYGYTFGSGTRLTVV.

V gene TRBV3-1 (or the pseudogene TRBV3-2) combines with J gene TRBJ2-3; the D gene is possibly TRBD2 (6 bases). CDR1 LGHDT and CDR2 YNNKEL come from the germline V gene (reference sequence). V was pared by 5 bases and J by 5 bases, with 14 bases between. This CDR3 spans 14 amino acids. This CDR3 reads CASSTLPGRDTQYF. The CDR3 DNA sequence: TGTGCCAGCAGCACCCTGCCCGGGAGAGATACGCAGTATTTT.